This T cell receptor beta chain was observed in a study of tumor and adjacent non-tumor tissue in lung cancer. Across the study: The cohort had about a dozen adenocarcinoma, a couple of squamous cell and 1 small cell patients.

A modified ARM-PCR protocol with three rounds of nested PCR amplified TCRbeta. TCRdb re-analysed the multiplex PCR reads in MiXCR, keeping a single row per CDR3 protein. Among some 78,000 distinct CDR3 sequences listed, 80% were seen once. Germline V gene sequence: CDR1 DFQATT, CDR2 SNEGSKA (reference sequence). The CDR3 covers 15 residues. Points on this clonotype: The antigen is unknown. One end of the junction is discordant with germline, which a read error may explain.

Study-wide results and caveats: TCR diversity was significantly greater in tumor than normal lung tissue. Tumor repertoires had a smaller top 100 clone share than normal lung.

RNA was extracted from bulk tissue without any cell sorting. Specimen: lung tumor tissue. The TCR originated in a woman aged 45-60 years with non-small cell lung cancer. V and J are TRBV20-1 and TRBJ2-1; D not resolved. The DNA of the CDR3 is TGCAGTGCTAGGGTTACTGGGCTCCTCTACAATGACCAGTTCTTC. It codes for CSARVTGLLYNDQFF.